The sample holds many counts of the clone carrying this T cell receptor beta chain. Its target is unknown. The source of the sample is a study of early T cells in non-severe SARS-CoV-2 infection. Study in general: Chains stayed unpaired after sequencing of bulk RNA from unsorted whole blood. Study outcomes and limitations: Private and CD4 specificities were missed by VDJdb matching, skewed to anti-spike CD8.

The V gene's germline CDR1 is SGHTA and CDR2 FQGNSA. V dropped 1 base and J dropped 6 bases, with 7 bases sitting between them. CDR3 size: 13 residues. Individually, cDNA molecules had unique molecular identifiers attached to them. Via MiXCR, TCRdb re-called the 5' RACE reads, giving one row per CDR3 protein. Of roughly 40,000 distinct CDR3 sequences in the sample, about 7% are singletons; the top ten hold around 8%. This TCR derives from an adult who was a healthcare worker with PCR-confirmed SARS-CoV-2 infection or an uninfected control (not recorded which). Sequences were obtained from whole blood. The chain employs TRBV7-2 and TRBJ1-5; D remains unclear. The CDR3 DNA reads TGTGCCAGCAGCTTAGAGAGCCGTCAGCCCCAGCATTTT. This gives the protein CASSLESRQPQHF.